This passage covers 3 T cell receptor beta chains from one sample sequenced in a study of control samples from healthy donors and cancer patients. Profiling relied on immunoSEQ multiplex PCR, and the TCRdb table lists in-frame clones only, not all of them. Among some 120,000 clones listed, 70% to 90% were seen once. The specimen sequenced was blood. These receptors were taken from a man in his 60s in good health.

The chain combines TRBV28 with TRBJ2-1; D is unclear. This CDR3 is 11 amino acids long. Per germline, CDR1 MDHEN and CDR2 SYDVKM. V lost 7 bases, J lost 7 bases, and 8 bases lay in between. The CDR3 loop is CASIRVNEQFF. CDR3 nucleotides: TGTGCCAGCATAAGGGTAAATGAGCAGTTCTTC.

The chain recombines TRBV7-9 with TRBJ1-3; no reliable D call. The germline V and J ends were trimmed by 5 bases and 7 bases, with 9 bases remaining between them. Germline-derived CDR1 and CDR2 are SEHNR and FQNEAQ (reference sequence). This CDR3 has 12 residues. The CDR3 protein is CASSILLNTIYF. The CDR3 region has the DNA TGTGCCAGCAGCATCCTACTTAACACCATATATTTT.

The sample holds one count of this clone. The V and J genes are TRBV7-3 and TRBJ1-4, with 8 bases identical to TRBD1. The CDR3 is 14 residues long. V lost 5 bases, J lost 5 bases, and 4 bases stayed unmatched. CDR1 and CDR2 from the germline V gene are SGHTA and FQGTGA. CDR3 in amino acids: CASSPTGGNEKLFF. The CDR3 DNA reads TGTGCCAGCAGCCCAACAGGGGGGAATGAAAAACTGTTTTTT.